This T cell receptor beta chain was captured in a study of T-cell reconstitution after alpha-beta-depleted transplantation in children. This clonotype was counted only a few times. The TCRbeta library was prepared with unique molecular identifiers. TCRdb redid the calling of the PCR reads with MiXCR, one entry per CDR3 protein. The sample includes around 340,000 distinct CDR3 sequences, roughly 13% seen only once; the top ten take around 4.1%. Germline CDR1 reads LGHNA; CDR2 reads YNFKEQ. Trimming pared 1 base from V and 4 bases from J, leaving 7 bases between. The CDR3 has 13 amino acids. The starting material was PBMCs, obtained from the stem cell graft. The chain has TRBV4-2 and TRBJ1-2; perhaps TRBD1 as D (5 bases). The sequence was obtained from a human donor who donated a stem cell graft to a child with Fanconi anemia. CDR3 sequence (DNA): TGTGCCAGCAGCCAAGGACAGCTCTATGGCTACACCTTC. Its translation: CASSQGQLYGYTF.